Sequencing of this T cell receptor (beta chain) was carried out in a study of T cell responses to AZD1222 COVID-19 vaccine. Here immunoSEQ multiplex PCR was the method, and the copy in TCRdb shows in-frame clones only, minus some. The data hold around 120,000 clones, with approximately 90% observed a single time. Trimming took 4 bases from V and 3 from J, leaving 9 bases between them. This CDR3 is 13 amino acids long. The sequence was collected from an adult in good health. The chain employs TRBV12-3 or TRBV12-4 and TRBJ1-2; perhaps TRBD1 as D (5 bases). Specimen: peripheral blood, collected on day 0 of AZD1222 vaccination. CDR3 nucleotides: TGTGCCAGCAGTTGGGGGGGGGACTATGGCTACACCTTC. It encodes CASSWGGDYGYTF.